This T cell receptor beta chain was identified in a study of T cell changes during pregnancy in multiple sclerosis. Germline CDR1 ENHRY, CDR2 SYGVKD. V gave up 4 bases and J gave up 4 bases; unmatched junction bases: 16. CDR3 length equals 18 residues. Sequencing was performed with immunoSEQ multiplex PCR; in TCRdb, only in-frame clones are kept and a portion is missing. The data show about 67,000 clones, 92% seen once. This clonotype originated in a female donor with multiple sclerosis, enrolled in a pregnancy study. Sequences were derived from peripheral blood, sampled after pregnancy. The genes are TRBV10-3 and TRBJ2-5; 9 nucleotides line up with TRBD2. CDR3 region: CAISASSGSAGGGETQYF. For the CDR3, the DNA is TGTGCCATCAGTGCCAGTTCCGGGTCGGCGGGAGGGGGAGAGACCCAGTACTTC.